One sample yielded the 19 T cell receptor beta chains listed below, sequenced in a study of blood T cell repertoires in COVID-19. The method was immunoSEQ multiplex PCR; TCRdb's version includes in-frame clones alone and lacks a portion of them. The sample records approximately 310,000 clones, over 75% being singletons. Sequences were obtained from peripheral blood. These receptor sequences come from a man aged 50 or older with active or convalescent COVID-19.

This clone was recorded a few times. Other DNA sequences from this sample encode an identical CDR3 as well. The chain combines TRBV18 with TRBJ2-1, with 13 bases matching TRBD2. Trimming took 5 bases from V and 5 from J; bases not matched to a gene: 3. CDR1 and CDR2 from the germline V gene are KGHSH and LQKENI. This CDR3 is built from 15 residues. CDR3 protein: CASSTGLAGDNEQFF. In nucleotides, the CDR3 is TGTGCCAGCTCAACAGGACTAGCGGGAGACAATGAGCAGTTCTTC.

This sequence joins TRBV11-1 and TRBJ2-7; D ambiguous. Germline loops: CDR1 SGHAT, CDR2 FQDESV (reference sequence). CDR3 length: 13 amino acids. Trimming took off 3 bases at V and 2 bases at J, with 8 bases between the two ends. The CDR3 DNA follows: TGTGCCAGCAGCTTGCAACAGACCTACGAGCAGTACTTC. Translated: CASSLQQTYEQYF.

The chain carries TRBV28 and TRBJ1-2; D gene unclear. CDR1 is MDHEN and CDR2 is SYDVKM in the germline V gene. The CDR3 length is 15 residues. V lost 3 bases and J 8 bases, leaving 19 bases between the germline ends. CDR3 loop: CASSLDRAPGGGYTF. The CDR3, as DNA: TGTGCCAGCAGTTTGGACCGGGCCCCAGGCGGGGGCTACACCTTC.

The chain carries TRBV9 and TRBJ1-4, with a tentative D call TRBD1 (5 bases). V was shortened by 4 bases and J by 7 bases, with 17 bases between the two germline ends. CDR1 and CDR2 (germline): SGDLS, YYNGEE. This CDR3 has 15 amino acids. CDR3 loop: CASSPGLGLAEKLFF. The CDR3 region has the DNA TGTGCCAGCAGCCCGGGACTGGGGTTGGCTGAAAAACTGTTTTTT.

The chain couples TRBV7-2 to TRBJ1-2; TRBD1 matches at 10 bases. The CDR3 length is 16 residues. The germline V gene has CDR1 SGHTA and CDR2 FQGNSA. With 1 base clipped from V and 4 bases from J, the junction kept 6 bases outside the gene matches. CDR3 coding DNA: TGTGCCAGCAGCTTAGTGGGGACAGGGGCGAGCTATGGCTACACCTTC. It is translated as CASSLVGTGASYGYTF.

This rearrangement joins TRBV19 to TRBJ1-5; 8 nucleotides match TRBD1. Germline V CDR1 and CDR2: LNHDA, SQIVND (reference sequence). The CDR3 has 15 residues. V lost 4 bases and J lost 7; bases outside the gene matches: 9. The CDR3 coding sequence is TGTGCCAGTAGTAATACAGGGGGTAGGAGCCAGCCCCAGCATTTT. This translates into CASSNTGGRSQPQHF.

V and J are TRBV6-5 and TRBJ1-5; 8 bases are shared with TRBD1. The CDR3 is made up of 15 amino acids. Trimming removed 0 bases from V and 5 bases from J; junction bases left unmatched: 3. Germline V gives CDR1 MNHEY, CDR2 SVGAGI. The CDR3 sequence is CASSYSVQGDQPQHF. The CDR3 bases are TGTGCCAGCAGTTACTCGGTACAGGGGGATCAGCCCCAGCATTTT.

This clone was found a few times. The gene calls are TRBV13 and TRBJ2-7, with 9 nucleotides matching TRBD2. Trimming took 4 bases from V and 0 from J; bases not matched to a gene: 7. Germline CDR1 reads PRHDT; CDR2 reads FYEKMQ (reference sequence). The CDR3 consists of 16 residues. The CDR3 loop reads CASSSRAGGLSYEQYF. CDR3 in DNA: TGTGCCAGCAGCTCTAGGGCGGGAGGGCTCTCCTACGAGCAGTACTTC.

The chain recombines TRBV19 with TRBJ1-1, with D maybe TRBD1 (6 bases). The CDR3 is made up of 20 amino acids. Trimming took 1 base from V and 3 from J, leaving 27 bases between them. Germline assignment: CDR1 LNHDA and CDR2 SQIVND (reference sequence). The CDR3 is CASSIGVWGPGRNPDTEAFF. CDR3 in DNA: TGTGCCAGTAGTATAGGGGTCTGGGGGCCGGGGCGGAATCCGGACACTGAAGCTTTCTTT. Supplemented by reference TRBV19 and TRBJ1-1, the full variable domain reads DGGITQSPKYLFRKEGQNVTLSCEQNLNHDAMYWYRQDPGQGLRLIYYSQIVNDFQKGDIAEGYSVSREKKESFPLTVTSAQKNPTAFYLCASSIGVWGPGRNPDTEAFFGQGTRLTVV.

The gene calls are TRBV19 and TRBJ1-2; 8 bases map to TRBD1. The length of the CDR3 is 13 residues. V was pared by 6 bases and J by 4 bases, with 4 bases of the junction left unmatched. The germline V gene has CDR1 LNHDA and CDR2 SQIVND (reference sequence). CDR3 residues: CASSTGQGYGYTF. The DNA for the CDR3 is TGTGCCAGTAGCACTGGACAGGGCTATGGCTACACCTTC.

This clone is a singleton in its sample. Written as DNA, the CDR3 is TGCGCCAGCAGTGAGCCCCTTGGGAGGGCTTGGGATACGCAGTATTTT. Translated: CASSEPLGRAWDTQYF. J is TRBJ2-3 and V is TRBV10-2; TRBD2 aligns across 7 bases. After removal of 2 bases from V and 6 bases from J, the junction contained 11 bases not matched to a gene. The CDR3 has 16 amino acids. Germline lookup yields CDR1 WSHSY and CDR2 SAAADI.

This chain links TRBV30 with TRBJ1-5, with 9 bases that match TRBD1. Germline V gene lookup returns CDR1 GTSNPN and CDR2 SVGIG (reference sequence). V was pared by 2 bases and J by 6 bases, with 20 bases of the junction left unmatched. The CDR3 consists of 19 residues. The CDR3, as DNA: TGTGCCTGGAGTCGTCGGGACAGGGAGGCTCCAGGGGTAGCTCAGCCCCAGCATTTT. Its protein product is CAWSRRDREAPGVAQPQHF.

The CDR3 loop reads CASSTGGSRYGYTF. DNA of the CDR3: TGTGCCAGCAGCACAGGGGGCAGTCGGTATGGCTACACCTTC. This sequence joins TRBV2 and TRBJ1-2; 9 positions agree with TRBD1. The V segment lost 6 bases and the J segment 5 bases; nucleotides outside the gene matches: 7. The CDR3 has 14 amino acids. Germline lookup yields CDR1 SNHLY and CDR2 FYNNEI.

The CDR3 region has the DNA TGTGCCAGCAGCGACAGGAGGACTAATGAAAAACTGTTTTTT. Its translation: CASSDRRTNEKLFF. The chain employs TRBV7-9 and TRBJ1-4; possible D gene TRBD1, 6 bases. Germline V gene data show CDR1 as SEHNR and CDR2 as FQNEAQ (reference sequence). V lost 5 bases and J 2 bases, leaving 9 bases between the germline ends. The CDR3 extends over 14 amino acids.

This rearrangement joins TRBV6-6 to TRBJ1-3, with a weak D call TRBD1 (5 bases). This CDR3 contains 16 residues. V was clipped by 4 bases and J by 7 bases, with 20 bases between them. CDR1 is MNHNY, CDR2 SVGAGI, per germline (reference sequence). CDR3 sequence (DNA): TGTGCCAGCAGTTTAGGAGGGGCCGCACCCGGGAACACCATATATTTT. Its protein product is CASSLGGAAPGNTIYF.

This clone was detected a few times. This chain connects TRBV7-3 to TRBJ2-2; TRBD2 might be the D (5 bases). The CDR3 runs 14 residues. Germline CDR1 is SGHTA and CDR2 is FQGTGA. V gave up 1 base and J gave up 5 bases, with 8 bases separating them. The CDR3 DNA reads TGTGCCAGCAGCTTAATCACGGGAACCGGGGAGCTGTTTTTT. Translating gives CASSLITGTGELFF.

This clone showed up just once. The CDR3: CASSHQGGTNEKLFF. DNA for the CDR3: TGTGCCAGCAGTCATCAGGGAGGAACTAATGAAAAACTGTTTTTT. The chain links TRBV28 to TRBJ1-4; TRBD1 is a possible D gene (5 bases). The ends were cut back, 5 bases at V and 1 base at J, with 11 bases in the middle. Looked up from germline, CDR1 is MDHEN and CDR2 is SYDVKM. CDR3 length: 15 residues.

The rearrangement uses TRBV7-9 and TRBJ1-1, with D unclear. CDR1 SEHNR and CDR2 FQNEAQ come from the germline V gene (reference sequence). CDR3 length equals 14 residues. Deletions cut 1 base from V and 2 bases from J, with 8 bases between. As DNA, the CDR3 is TGTGCCAGCAGCTTAGGAACGACTAACACTGAAGCTTTCTTT. Encoded protein: CASSLGTTNTEAFF.

The chain has TRBV28 and TRBJ2-3; 7 bases are a match to TRBD1. The CDR3 spans 14 residues. V gave up 5 bases and J gave up 1 base; unmatched junction bases: 3. Germline V lookup: CDR1 MDHEN, CDR2 SYDVKM. CDR3 bases: TGTGCCAGCAGTCCAGGACAGGGCACAGATACGCAGTATTTT. It yields the protein CASSPGQGTDTQYF.